This T cell receptor (beta chain) was identified during a study of T cells in localized non-small cell lung cancer. TCRdb keeps only in-frame clones here, not all; method: immunoSEQ multiplex PCR. The sample shows 25,000 to 35,000 clones, roughly four fifths of them seen only once. V dropped 11 bases and J dropped 7 bases, with 15 bases sitting between them. There are 12 residues in the CDR3. Germline assignment: CDR1 ENHRY and CDR2 SYGVKD. The TCR originated in a man aged 40 to 69 with stage III lung adenocarcinoma. V usage is TRBV10-3 and J usage is TRBJ2-1; D is undetermined. The sample in question was peripheral blood mononuclear cells, obtained before any cancer treatment. The CDR3 DNA reads as TGTGCCTCCGCCCCCCAGGTGAATGAGCAGTTCTTC. Protein sequence: CASAPQVNEQFF.